Listed here are 24 T cell receptor beta chains from one sample, sequenced in a study of T cells in women clearing cervical HPV infection. Here immunoSEQ multiplex PCR was the method, and the copy in TCRdb shows in-frame clones only, minus some. This sample lists roughly 31,000 clones; its ten largest clones have more than 6%. Sequencing was carried out using blood buffy coat. These receptors were obtained from a woman aged 18 to 75 with a cervical HPV16 infection that either progressed to CIN3+ or cleared (not recorded which).

As for this clone: The CDR3 end falls 3 residues outside the read, so it is completed with the germline J gene. The chain employs TRBV30 and TRBJ2-7, with D perhaps TRBD1 or TRBD2 (5 bases each). V gave up 0 bases and J gave up 0 bases, with 9 bases separating them. Germline-derived CDR1 and CDR2 are GTSNPN and SVGIG (reference sequence). The CDR3 contains 14 residues. The CDR3 reads CAWSVKRGSYEQYF. The DNA read from the CDR3 is TGTGCCTGGAGTGTCAAGAGGGGCTCCTACGAG.

About this clone: The sequence runs out 3 residues before the end of the CDR3; the remainder is reconstructed from the germline J gene. V usage is TRBV7-6 and J usage is TRBJ1-1; 8 positions agree with TRBD1. CDR1 and CDR2 from the germline V gene are SGHVS and FNYEAQ. The CDR3 extends over 14 amino acids. V trimming: 3 bases; J trimming: 1 base; junction bases outside the gene matches: 1. The CDR3 here is CASSFGTGNTEAFF. The part of the CDR3 DNA that was read is TGTGCCAGCAGCTTCGGGACAGGGAACACTGAA.

Concerning this clone itself: The DNA ends 3 residues before the CDR3 does, and the rest of the CDR3 is filled in from the germline J gene. This chain links TRBV5-1 with TRBJ1-4; the D gene is possibly TRBD1 (5 bases). The CDR3 loop spans 15 amino acids. The germline V gene encodes CDR1 SGHRS and CDR2 YFSETQ. This chain's CDR3 is CASSLATRGNSPLFF. The CDR3 DNA, read in part, is TGCGCCAGCAGCTTGGCCACCCGGGGGAATTCACCA.

According to its frequency, this clone is large. Coverage ceases 3 residues before the CDR3 finishes, and the germline J gene fills in the end. Additional DNA sequences in this sample encode the identical CDR3. The rearrangement links TRBV18 to TRBJ1-2; 9 bases are shared with TRBD1. CDR3 size: 19 residues. The trim removed 4 bases at V and 4 bases at J, leaving 19 bases unmatched. Germline CDR1 and CDR2: KGHSH and LQKENI. This chain's CDR3 is CASSQFPPGQGGRGYGYTF. Incomplete CDR3 DNA: TGTGCCAGCTCACAATTTCCGCCGGGACAGGGAGGTCGGGGCTATGGC.

Notes on this clone: The observed sequence ends 3 residues before the CDR3 terminus, with the missing tail filled in from the germline J gene. This chain connects TRBV29-1 to TRBJ2-3, with 10 positions matching TRBD2. CDR1 is SQVTM, CDR2 ANQGSEA, per germline. J gave up 5 bases and V 4 bases, and 6 bases lay outside the gene matches. CDR3 length equals 14 residues. The CDR3 spells CSVGSSGSLDTQYF. The CDR3 bases that were read are TGCAGCGTTGGGTCTAGCGGGAGTTTAGATACG.

With regard to this clone: The sequenced fragment ends 3 residues before the CDR3 boundary, so the rest is inferred from the germline J gene. The chain couples TRBV20-1 to TRBJ2-7; D not certain. The germline V gene encodes CDR1 DFQATT and CDR2 SNEGSKA (reference sequence). This CDR3 region has 14 residues. Trimming took off 2 bases at V and 3 bases at J, with 14 bases between the two ends. The DNA read from the CDR3 is TGCAGTGCTAGAACCTTTTCTTCGGTCTACGAG. It encodes CSARTFSSVYE. The CDR3, in full, reads CSARTFSSVYEQYF.

Concerning this clone: The CDR3 is cut off 3 residues early in the read; its end comes from the germline J gene. The chain recombines TRBV20-1 with TRBJ1-5, with no clear D. Germline V gene data show CDR1 as DFQATT and CDR2 as SNEGSKA (reference sequence). This CDR3 has 13 amino acids. The ends were cut back, 3 bases at V and 0 bases at J, with 6 bases in the middle. The DNA read from the CDR3 is TGCAGTGCTAGGCCAGATAGCAATCAGCCC. It codes for CSARPDSNQP. The full CDR3 protein is CSARPDSNQPQHF.

As for this clone: The sequenced fragment ends 3 residues before the CDR3 boundary, so the rest is inferred from the germline J gene. The V call is TRBV7-3, the J call TRBJ2-1; 11 bases agree with TRBD2. Germline-derived CDR1 and CDR2 are SGHTA and FQGTGA. V trimming: 3 bases; J trimming: 4 bases; junction bases outside the gene matches: 11. CDR3 length: 18 residues. The CDR3 protein is CASSFWPQTSGAYNEQFF. The CDR3 bases that were read are TGTGCCAGCAGCTTCTGGCCCCAGACTAGCGGGGCGTACAATGAG.

About this clone: The read is 3 residues too short to cover the CDR3 end, so that end is filled in from the germline J gene. The chain has TRBV7-3 and TRBJ2-1, with 8 bases fitting TRBD2. Germline trimming cut 6 bases from V and 0 bases from J; bases unmatched to any gene: 4. The CDR3 extends over 15 amino acids. Germline V lookup: CDR1 SGHTA, CDR2 FQGTGA. This CDR3 reads CASRVAGSSYNEQFF. The CDR3 DNA, read in part, is TGTGCCAGCAGGGTAGCGGGGAGCTCCTACAATGAG.

Concerning this clone itself: The read comes to an end 3 residues before the CDR3 does, leaving the germline J gene to fill in the end. This rearrangement joins TRBV4-1 to TRBJ2-7; D perhaps matches TRBD1 (7 bases). CDR3 length: 16 amino acids. Germline V CDR1 and CDR2: MGHRA, YSYEKL. Deletions cut 0 bases from V and 0 bases from J, with 12 bases between. CDR3 in amino acids: CASSQEGGTASYEQYF. Incomplete CDR3 DNA: TGCGCCAGCAGCCAAGAGGGCGGGACAGCCTCCTACGAG.

With respect to this clone: The read gets to within 3 residues of the CDR3 end, and the germline J gene fills in the rest. This rearrangement joins TRBV19 to TRBJ2-1; 7 nucleotides line up with TRBD2. Germline CDR1 is LNHDA and CDR2 is SQIVND (reference sequence). Losses at the gene ends were 3 bases for V and 4 bases for J; bases not matched to a gene: 6. There are 15 residues in the CDR3. The chain's CDR3 is CASSMGSGLYNEQFF. The CDR3 DNA, read in part, is TGTGCCAGTAGTATGGGTAGCGGGCTTTACAATGAG.

Comment on this clone: The sequenced fragment ends 3 residues before the CDR3 boundary, so the rest is inferred from the germline J gene. The chain has TRBV28 and TRBJ2-6, with D maybe TRBD1 (5 bases). Germline lookup yields CDR1 MDHEN and CDR2 SYDVKM. The CDR3 length is 16 residues. Trimming took off 7 bases at V and 0 bases at J, with 13 bases between the two ends. The CDR3: CASNPRVGSGANVLTF. Incomplete CDR3 DNA: TGTGCCAGCAACCCCAGGGTAGGCTCTGGGGCCAACGTC.

In regard to this clone: The CDR3 goes on 3 residues after the read ends, and that part is filled in from the germline J gene. The rearrangement joins TRBV18 to TRBJ2-3, with D possibly matching TRBD2 (6 bases). This CDR3 spans 13 amino acids. Per germline, CDR1 KGHSH and CDR2 LQKENI. The covered CDR3 bases are TGTGCCAGCTCACCCAGCGGGCTGGAGACG. Residues: CASSPSGLET. The whole CDR3 region reads CASSPSGLETQYF.

A remark on this clone: The read halts 3 residues ahead of the CDR3 end, with the missing end drawn from the germline J gene. The J gene is TRBJ2-2, the V gene TRBV7-3; 7 bases fit TRBD1. Trimming at V came to 5 bases and at J to 6 bases, leaving 3 bases not matched to a gene. CDR1 SGHTA and CDR2 FQGTGA come from the germline V gene. The CDR3 consists of 13 residues. CDR3 sequence: CASSPQGSGELFF. CDR3 DNA, as far as it was read: TGTGCCAGCAGCCCACAGGGGTCCGGGGAG.

On this clone itself: The CDR3 end is not reached by the read, which stops 3 residues before it; the germline J gene fills it in. This chain links TRBV10-3 with TRBJ1-2; 7 bases line up with TRBD1. The CDR3 has 13 residues. Per germline, CDR1 ENHRY and CDR2 SYGVKD. CDR3 DNA (partial): TGTGCCATCAGTCAACAGGGGAATAGCGGC. It is translated as CAISQQGNSG. The full CDR3 sequence reads CAISQQGNSGYTF.

Of note for this clone: With the read ending 3 residues before the CDR3 end, the germline J gene is used to fill in that end. The V call is TRBV7-9, the J call TRBJ1-1; tentatively, D is TRBD1 (5 bases). CDR1 is SEHNR, CDR2 FQNEAQ, per germline (reference sequence). The CDR3 spans 15 residues. Trimming took off 4 bases at V and 0 bases at J, with 12 bases between the two ends. The CDR3 spells CASSSSTDMNTEAFF. The CDR3 bases that were read are TGTGCCAGCAGCTCGTCGACGGACATGAACACTGAA.

Concerning this clone: Germline is not matched at one junction end, which may reflect a read error. The CDR3 end lies 3 residues beyond the end of the read and is filled in from the germline J gene. The chain recombines TRBV7-1 with TRBJ2-1, with 9 bases fitting TRBD2. TRBV7-1 is identified as an open reading frame with a role that is uncertain. The CDR3 contains 22 residues. The covered CDR3 bases are TGTGCCAGCGGCTCATTTATCTCGAGCGGGGGGCCCCTAGCTAGATCCTACAATGAG. Protein sequence: CASGSFISSGGPLARSYNE. The CDR3, in full, reads CASGSFISSGGPLARSYNEQFF.

Details on this clone: Read sequence stops 3 residues before the CDR3 end, and the germline J gene provides the missing end. V is TRBV20-1 and J is TRBJ2-6; 10 bases align to TRBD2. The V segment lost 4 bases and the J segment 0 bases; nucleotides outside the gene matches: 9. Looked up from germline, CDR1 is DFQATT and CDR2 is SNEGSKA (reference sequence). This CDR3 has 18 amino acids. The DNA read from the CDR3 is TGCAGTGCTACGGATACTAGCGGGGCCTACTCTGGGGCCAACGTC. Translated, it gives CSATDTSGAYSGANV. The complete CDR3 reads CSATDTSGAYSGANVLTF.

With regard to this clone: The read is 3 residues too short to cover the CDR3 end, so that end is filled in from the germline J gene. The V gene is TRBV7-6, the J gene TRBJ2-1; 14 nucleotides agree with TRBD2. V was clipped by 1 base and J by 8 bases; unmatched bases: 7. The CDR3 spans 17 residues. Germline V gives CDR1 SGHVS, CDR2 FNYEAQ. The part of the CDR3 DNA that was read is TGTGCCAGCAGCTTAGGACCGGGACTAGCGGGAGCCCATGAG. Its translation is CASSLGPGLAGAHE. The full CDR3 protein is CASSLGPGLAGAHEQFF.

A word on this clone: The sequenced fragment ends 3 residues before the CDR3 boundary, so the rest is inferred from the germline J gene. This chain connects TRBV7-2 to TRBJ2-5, with D tentatively TRBD2 (5 bases). Trimming left V 5 bases short and J 3 bases short, with 10 bases between. This CDR3 contains 13 residues. Germline V gene lookup returns CDR1 SGHTA and CDR2 FQGNSA. The CDR3 here is CASSPGLEETQYF. CDR3 DNA, as far as it was read: TGTGCCAGCAGCCCCGGACTGGAAGAGACC.

About this clone: Read data end 3 residues before the CDR3 end; the end is taken from the germline J gene. V is TRBV18 and J is TRBJ1-2, with a weak D call TRBD1 (5 bases). The CDR3 has 14 amino acids. V was clipped by 0 bases and J by 2 bases, with 7 bases between them. Per germline, CDR1 KGHSH and CDR2 LQKENI. The chain's CDR3 is CASSPPGLNYGYTF. Partial CDR3 DNA: TGTGCCAGCTCACCACCGGGACTAAACTATGGC. Together with reference TRBV18 and TRBJ1-2, the CDR3 gives the full variable domain: NAGVMQNPRHLVRRRGQEARLRCSPMKGHSHVYWYRQLPEEGLKFMVYLQKENIIDESGMPKERFSAEFPKEGPSILRIQQVVRGDSAAYFCASSPPGLNYGYTFGSGTRLTVV.

As for this clone: The read finishes 3 residues shy of the CDR3 end, and the germline J gene is used to complete it. This sequence joins TRBV9 and TRBJ2-1, with a weak D call TRBD1 (6 bases). CDR1 SGDLS and CDR2 YYNGEE come from the germline V gene. The CDR3 contains 14 residues. V was trimmed by 0 bases and J by 5 bases, leaving 9 bases between them. CDR3 bases read: TGTGCCAGCAGCGTAGCCACAGGGAACAATGAG. As protein: CASSVATGNNE. The full CDR3 reads CASSVATGNNEQFF.

A word on this clone: From the germline J gene comes the end of the CDR3, since the read stops 3 residues before it. V gene TRBV19 combines with J gene TRBJ1-1; 8 bases line up with TRBD1. This CDR3 is built from 14 residues. Per germline, CDR1 LNHDA and CDR2 SQIVND (reference sequence). The CDR3 DNA, read in part, is TGTGCCAGTAGTGTACAGGGGGTGTCGGGAGAA. Translation: CASSVQGVSGE. The complete CDR3 reads CASSVQGVSGEAFF.

Notes on this clone: The CDR3 end lies 3 residues beyond the end of the read and is filled in from the germline J gene. The V and J genes are TRBV6-1 and TRBJ2-7; 7 nucleotides align to TRBD2. V lost 3 bases, J lost 6 bases, and 5 bases stayed unmatched. This CDR3 comprises 13 residues. Germline V CDR1 and CDR2: MNHNS, SASEGT. CDR3 loop: CASSDGGSLEQYF. CDR3 DNA (partial): TGTGCCAGCAGTGACGGCGGGAGCCTCGAG.